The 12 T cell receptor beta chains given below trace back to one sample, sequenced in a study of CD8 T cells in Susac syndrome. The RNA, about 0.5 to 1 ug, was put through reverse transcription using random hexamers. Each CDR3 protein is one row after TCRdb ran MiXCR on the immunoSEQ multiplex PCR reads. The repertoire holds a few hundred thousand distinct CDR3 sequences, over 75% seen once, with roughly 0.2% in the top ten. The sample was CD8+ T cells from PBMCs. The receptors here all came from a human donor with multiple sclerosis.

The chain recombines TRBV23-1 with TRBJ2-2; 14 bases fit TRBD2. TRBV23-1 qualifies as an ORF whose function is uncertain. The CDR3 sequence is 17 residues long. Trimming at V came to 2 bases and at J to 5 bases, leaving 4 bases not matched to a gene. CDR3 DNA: TGCGCCAGCAGTCAACGGACTAGCGGGGGGCAAACCGGGGAGCTGTTTTTT. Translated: CASSQRTSGGQTGELFF.

CDR3 sequence: CASSLGTSGFTDTQYF. The CDR3, as DNA: TGTGCCAGCAGCTTAGGTACTAGCGGGTTCACAGATACGCAGTATTTT. The chain couples TRBV7-6 to TRBJ2-3, with 9 bases aligning to TRBD2. Losses at the gene ends were 1 base for V and 2 bases for J; bases not matched to a gene: 4. The CDR3 is 16 residues long. Germline CDR1 reads SGHVS; CDR2 reads FNYEAQ.

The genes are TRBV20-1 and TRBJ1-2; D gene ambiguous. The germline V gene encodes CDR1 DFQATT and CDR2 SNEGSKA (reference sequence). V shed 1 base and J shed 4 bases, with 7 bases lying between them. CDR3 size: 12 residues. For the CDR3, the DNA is TGCAGTGCTAGAGGACGGTTCTATGGCTACACCTTC. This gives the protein CSARGRFYGYTF.

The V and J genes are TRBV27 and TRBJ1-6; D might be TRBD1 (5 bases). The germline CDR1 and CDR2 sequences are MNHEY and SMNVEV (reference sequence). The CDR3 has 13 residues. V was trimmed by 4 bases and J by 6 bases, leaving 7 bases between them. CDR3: CASSWDGNSPLHF. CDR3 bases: TGTGCCAGCAGTTGGGACGGTAATTCACCCCTCCACTTT.

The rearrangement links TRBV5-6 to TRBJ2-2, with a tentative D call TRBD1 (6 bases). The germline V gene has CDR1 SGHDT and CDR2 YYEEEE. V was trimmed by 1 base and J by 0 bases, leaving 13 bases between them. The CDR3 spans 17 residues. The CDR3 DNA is TGTGCCAGCAGCTTGCGGGTGTGGACAGCGAACACCGGGGAGCTGTTTTTT. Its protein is CASSLRVWTANTGELFF.

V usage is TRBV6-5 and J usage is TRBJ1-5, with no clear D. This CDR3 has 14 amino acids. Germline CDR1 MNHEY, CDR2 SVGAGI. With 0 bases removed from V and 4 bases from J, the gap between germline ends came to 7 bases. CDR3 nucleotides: TGTGCCAGCAGTTACTCTGGGCCGAATCAGCCCCAGCATTTT. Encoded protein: CASSYSGPNQPQHF.

CDR3 in DNA: TGTGCCAGCAGTGGGGGACTAGCGGGAGAGACCCAGTACTTC. Translating it yields CASSGGLAGETQYF. The chain combines TRBV27 with TRBJ2-5; TRBD2 matches at 12 bases. The length of the CDR3 is 14 residues. CDR1 and CDR2 (germline): MNHEY, SMNVEV (reference sequence). Unmatched junction bases numbered 2, after V lost 5 bases and J lost 4 bases.

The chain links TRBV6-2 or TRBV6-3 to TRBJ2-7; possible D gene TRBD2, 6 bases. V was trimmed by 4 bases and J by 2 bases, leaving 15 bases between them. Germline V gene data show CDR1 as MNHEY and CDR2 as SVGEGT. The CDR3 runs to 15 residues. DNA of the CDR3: TGTGCCAGCAGTTCCCGGGACTCCCAGCCCTACGAGCAGTACTTC. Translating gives CASSSRDSQPYEQYF.

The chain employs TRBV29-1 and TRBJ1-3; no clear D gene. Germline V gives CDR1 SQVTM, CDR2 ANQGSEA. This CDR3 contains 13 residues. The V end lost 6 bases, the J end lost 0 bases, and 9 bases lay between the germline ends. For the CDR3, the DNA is TGCAGCGTCGACTCCGGCTCTGGAAACACCATATATTTT. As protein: CSVDSGSGNTIYF.

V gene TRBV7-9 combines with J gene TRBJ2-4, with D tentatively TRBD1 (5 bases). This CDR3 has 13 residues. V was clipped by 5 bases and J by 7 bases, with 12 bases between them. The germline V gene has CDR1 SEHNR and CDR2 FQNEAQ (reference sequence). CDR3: CASSPDDSNIQYF. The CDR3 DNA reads TGTGCCAGCAGCCCAGACGACAGTAACATTCAGTACTTC.

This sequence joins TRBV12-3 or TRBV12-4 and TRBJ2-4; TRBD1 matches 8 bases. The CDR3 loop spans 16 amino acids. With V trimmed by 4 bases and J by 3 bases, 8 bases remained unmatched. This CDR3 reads CASSSPGGRGKNIQYF. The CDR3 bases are TGTGCCAGCAGTTCCCCAGGGGGCAGGGGCAAAAACATTCAGTACTTC.

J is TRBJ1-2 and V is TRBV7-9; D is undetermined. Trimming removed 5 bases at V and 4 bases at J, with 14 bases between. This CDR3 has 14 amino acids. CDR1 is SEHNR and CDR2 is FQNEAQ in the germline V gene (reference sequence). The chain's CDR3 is CASSLALDVYGYTF. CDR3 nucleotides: TGTGCCAGCAGCCTCGCCCTAGATGTCTATGGCTACACCTTC.